This T cell receptor (beta chain) was profiled in a study of T cell responses to AZD1222 COVID-19 vaccine. Germline CDR1 SGHDN, CDR2 FVKESK. The CDR3 totals 17 residues. V lost 3 bases and J 3 bases, leaving 21 bases between the germline ends. Clones were sequenced by immunoSEQ multiplex PCR, and TCRdb holds only the in-frame ones, with some missing. Of about 55,000 clones in the sample, about 87% were seen once. The origin of this receptor is an adult in good health. The chain couples TRBV14 to TRBJ2-7; TRBD2 might be the D (6 bases). Source: peripheral blood, taken on day 0 of AZD1222 vaccination. CDR3 coding DNA: TGTGCCAGCAGCCAGACTAGGGATGACACTTACTACTACGAGCAGTACTTC. This translates into CASSQTRDDTYYYEQYF.